The clone carrying this T cell receptor beta chain was counted once. The data were produced by immunoSEQ multiplex PCR, yet TCRdb's version contains in-frame clones alone and is incomplete. Among 70,000 to 85,000 clones listed, about 90% were seen once. The sample comes from a study of technical replicates of blood from a few donors. Sequencing used T cells isolated from PBMCs. This receptor was taken from a human donor in good health.

CDR3 sequence reads: CASSGQGGNEQFF. The CDR3 bases are TGTGCCAGCTCGGGACAGGGAGGCAATGAGCAGTTCTTC. The J gene is TRBJ2-1, the V gene TRBV19; the match to TRBD1 covers 9 bases. This CDR3 contains 13 residues. The ends lost 9 bases at V and 6 bases at J; junction bases unmatched: 6. Germline values: CDR1 LNHDA, CDR2 SQIVND (reference sequence).